This TCR beta chain was identified in a study of tumor-infiltrating lymphocytes in primary liver carcinoma. Study-level points and caveats: It was observed that only about 7-24% of the top clones appeared in every one of the five tumor regions.

CDR3 length equals 14 residues. Between the trimmed V and J ends, which lost 7 bases and 7 bases, there was a span of 22 bases. Germline V lookup: CDR1 SQVTM, CDR2 ANQGSEA. Notes on this clonotype: Its specificity is unknown. The final CDR3 position lacks the conserved phenylalanine or tryptophan, pointing to a likely read error.

The roughly 17-31 mg bulk tissue piece was not sorted before simultaneous RNA and DNA extraction. Those sampled were patients whose primary liver carcinoma was treated by surgical resection. A primer matching the constant region was used to make TCR beta cDNA from about 500 ng of total RNA. Slightly modified ARM-PCR with three nested multiplex PCR rounds yielded TCR beta libraries. TRBV1-TRBV30 forward primers paired with a C-beta reverse primer drove the first two PCR rounds, 10 cycles each. MiXCR, applied by TCRdb to the multiplex PCR reads, yields one record per CDR3 protein. The repertoire holds about 110,000 distinct CDR3 sequences, with roughly 80% as singletons.

Material for sequencing was liver tumor tissue from sampling region 3. Indicated subset: tumor region T3, left-lateral pole. The TCR was taken from a man aged 40-55 years with primary liver carcinoma and hepatitis B virus infection. The J gene is TRBJ2-5, the V gene TRBV29-1; D is undetermined. The CDR3 spells CSALRSWSVGTQYL. In DNA, the CDR3 is TGCAGCGCCCTCAGGAGCTGGAGTGTGGGGACCCAGTACTTA.